The entry that follows covers one T cell receptor beta chain sequence. No antigen is known for it. The data were obtained in a study of blood T cells in healthy people across ages. The donors, aged roughly 6 to 100, were healthy Caucasians from Russia. General observations from the study: Roughly linear age-related decline in beta diversity appeared, significant by age 40. A strong correlation was found between TCR beta diversity and the percentage of naive T cells.

The authors ran a second PCR of about 6 to 11 cycles using a sample-barcoded 5' primer and a J-beta primer mix. The template-switch adaptor, which had 12 random nucleotides, put a tag on each cDNA molecule. TCRdb analysed the 5' RACE reads with MiXCR anew, one entry per CDR3 protein. The data show approximately 800,000 distinct CDR3 sequences, 30% to 45% seen once. This TCR derives from a man between 18 and 29 years old in good health. The sequenced sample consisted of blood.

CDR3: CASSKLAGGSGEQYF. CDR3 sequence (DNA): TGTGCCAGCAGCAAACTAGCGGGGGGCTCCGGCGAGCAGTACTTC. This chain links TRBV12-3 or TRBV12-4 with TRBJ2-4; TRBD2 matches at 12 bases. The J call may be wrong; the DNA end is better matched by TRBJ2-7. The CDR3 consists of 15 residues.